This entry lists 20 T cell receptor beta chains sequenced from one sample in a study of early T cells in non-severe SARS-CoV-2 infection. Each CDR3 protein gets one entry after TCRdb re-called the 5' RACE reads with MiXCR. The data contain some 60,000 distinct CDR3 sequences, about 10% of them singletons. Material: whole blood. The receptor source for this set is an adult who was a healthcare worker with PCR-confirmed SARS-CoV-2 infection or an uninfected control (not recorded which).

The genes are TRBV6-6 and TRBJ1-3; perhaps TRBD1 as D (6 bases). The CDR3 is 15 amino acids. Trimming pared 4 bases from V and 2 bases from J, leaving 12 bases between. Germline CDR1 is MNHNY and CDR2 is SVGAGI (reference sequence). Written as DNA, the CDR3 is TGTGCCAGCAGTTCACAGGGAGTAACTGGAAACACCATATATTTT. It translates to CASSSQGVTGNTIYF.

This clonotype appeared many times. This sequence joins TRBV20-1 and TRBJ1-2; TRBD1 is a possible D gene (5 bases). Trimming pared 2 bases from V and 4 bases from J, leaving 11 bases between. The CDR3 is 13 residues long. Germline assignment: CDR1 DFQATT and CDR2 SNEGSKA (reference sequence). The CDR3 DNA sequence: TGCAGTGCTAGATGGGACGGGACCTATGGCTACACCTTC. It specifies CSARWDGTYGYTF.

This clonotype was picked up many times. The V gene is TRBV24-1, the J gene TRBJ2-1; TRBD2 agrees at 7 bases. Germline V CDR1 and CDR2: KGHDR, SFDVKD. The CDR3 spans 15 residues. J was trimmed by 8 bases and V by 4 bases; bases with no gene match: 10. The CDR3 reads CATSEEGGRVDEQFF. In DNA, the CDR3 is TGTGCCACCAGTGAGGAGGGAGGGCGTGTAGATGAGCAGTTCTTC.

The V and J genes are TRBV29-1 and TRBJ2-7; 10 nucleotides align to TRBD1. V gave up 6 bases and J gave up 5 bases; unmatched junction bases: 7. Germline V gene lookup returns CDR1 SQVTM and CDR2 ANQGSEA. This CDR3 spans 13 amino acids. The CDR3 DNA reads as TGCAGCGTGGCCGGGACAGGGGTACACGAGCAGTACTTC. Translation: CSVAGTGVHEQYF.

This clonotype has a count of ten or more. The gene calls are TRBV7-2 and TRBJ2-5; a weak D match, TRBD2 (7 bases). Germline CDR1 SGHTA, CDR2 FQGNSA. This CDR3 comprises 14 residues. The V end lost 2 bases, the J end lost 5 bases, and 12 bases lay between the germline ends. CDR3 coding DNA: TGTGCCAGCAGCTTACGGGCGGGGGCGGAGACCCAGTACTTC. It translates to CASSLRAGAETQYF.

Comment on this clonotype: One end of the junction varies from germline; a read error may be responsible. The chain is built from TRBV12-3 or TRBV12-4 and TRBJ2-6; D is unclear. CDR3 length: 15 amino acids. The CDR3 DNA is TGTGCCAGCAGTCCTGACCCCTCTGGGACCAACGTCCTGACTTTC. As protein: CASSPDPSGTNVLTF.

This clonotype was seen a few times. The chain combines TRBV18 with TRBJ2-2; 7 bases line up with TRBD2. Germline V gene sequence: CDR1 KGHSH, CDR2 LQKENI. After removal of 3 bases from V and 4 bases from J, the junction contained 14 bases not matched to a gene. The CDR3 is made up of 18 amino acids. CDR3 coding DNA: TGTGCCAGCTCACCGACATTCCTTGGGAGGGGCGGCACCGGGGAGCTGTTTTTT. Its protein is CASSPTFLGRGGTGELFF.

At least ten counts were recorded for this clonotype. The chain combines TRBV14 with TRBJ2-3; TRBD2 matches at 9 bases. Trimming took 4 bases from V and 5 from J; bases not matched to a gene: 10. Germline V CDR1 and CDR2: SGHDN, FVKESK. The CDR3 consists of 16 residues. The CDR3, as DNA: TGTGCCAGCAGCCGGCCCCCGGGACTAGCAGGAGATACGCAGTATTTT. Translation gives CASSRPPGLAGDTQYF. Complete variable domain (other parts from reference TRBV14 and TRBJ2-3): EAGVTQFPSHSVIEKGQTVTLRCDPISGHDNLYWYRRVMGKEIKFLLHFVKESKQDESGMPNNRFLAERTGGTYSTLKVQPAELEDSGVYFCASSRPPGLAGDTQYFGPGTRLTVL.

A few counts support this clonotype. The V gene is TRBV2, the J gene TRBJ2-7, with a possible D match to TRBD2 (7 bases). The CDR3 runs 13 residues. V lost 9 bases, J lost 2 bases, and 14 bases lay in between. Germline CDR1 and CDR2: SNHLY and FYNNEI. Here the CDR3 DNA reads TGTGCCAGTCTTAGGGGGAGGGCCTACGAGCAGTACTTC. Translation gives CASLRGRAYEQYF.

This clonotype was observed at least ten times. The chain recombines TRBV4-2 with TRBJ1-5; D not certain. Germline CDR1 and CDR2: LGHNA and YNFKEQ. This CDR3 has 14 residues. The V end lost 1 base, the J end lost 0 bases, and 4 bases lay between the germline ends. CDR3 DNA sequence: TGTGCCAGCAGCCAAGTGGGTAGCAATCAGCCCCAGCATTTT. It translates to CASSQVGSNQPQHF.

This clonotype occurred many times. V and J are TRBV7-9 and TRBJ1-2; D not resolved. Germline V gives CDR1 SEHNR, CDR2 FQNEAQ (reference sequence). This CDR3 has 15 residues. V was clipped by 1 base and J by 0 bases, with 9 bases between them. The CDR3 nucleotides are TGTGCCAGCAGCTTAGTCGTAGCCTCTAACTATGGCTACACCTTC. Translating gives CASSLVVASNYGYTF. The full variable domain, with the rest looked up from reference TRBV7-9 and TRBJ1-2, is DTGVSQNPRHKITKRGQNVTFRCDPISEHNRLYWYRQTLGQGPEFLTYFQNEAQLEKSRLLSDRFSAERPKGSFSTLEIQRTEQGDSAMYLCASSLVVASNYGYTFGSGTRLTVV.

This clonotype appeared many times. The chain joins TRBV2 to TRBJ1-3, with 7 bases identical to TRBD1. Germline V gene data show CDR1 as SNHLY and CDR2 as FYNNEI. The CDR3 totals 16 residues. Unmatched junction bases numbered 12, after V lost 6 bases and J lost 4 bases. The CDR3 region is CASSENRGMLGNTIYF. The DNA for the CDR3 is TGTGCCAGCAGCGAAAACAGGGGAATGCTCGGAAACACCATATATTTT.

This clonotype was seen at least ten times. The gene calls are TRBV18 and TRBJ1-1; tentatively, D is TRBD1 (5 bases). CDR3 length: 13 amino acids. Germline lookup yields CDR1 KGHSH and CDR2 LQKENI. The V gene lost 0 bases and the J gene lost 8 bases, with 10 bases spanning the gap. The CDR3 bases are TGTGCCAGCTCACCACCGAGGGACGGGGAAGCTTTCTTT. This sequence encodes CASSPPRDGEAFF.

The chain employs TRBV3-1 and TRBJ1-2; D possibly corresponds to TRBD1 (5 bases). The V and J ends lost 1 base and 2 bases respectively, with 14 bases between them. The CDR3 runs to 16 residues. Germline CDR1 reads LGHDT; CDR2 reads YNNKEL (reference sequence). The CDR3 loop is CASSQVHGAPNYGYTF. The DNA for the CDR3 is TGTGCCAGCAGCCAAGTTCATGGGGCCCCGAACTATGGCTACACCTTC.

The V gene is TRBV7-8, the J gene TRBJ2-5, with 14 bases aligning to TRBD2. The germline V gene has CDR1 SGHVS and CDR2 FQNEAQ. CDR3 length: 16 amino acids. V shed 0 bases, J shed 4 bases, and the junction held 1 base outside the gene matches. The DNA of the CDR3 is TGTGCCAGCAGCTTAGCGACTAGCGGGGGGGGAGAGACCCAGTACTTC. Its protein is CASSLATSGGGETQYF.

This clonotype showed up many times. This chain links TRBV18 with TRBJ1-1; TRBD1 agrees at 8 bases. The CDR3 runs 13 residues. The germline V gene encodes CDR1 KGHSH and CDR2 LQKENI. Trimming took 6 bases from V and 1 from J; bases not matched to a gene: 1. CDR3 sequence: CASSGQGNTEAFF. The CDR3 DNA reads TGTGCCAGCTCCGGACAGGGGAACACTGAAGCTTTCTTT.

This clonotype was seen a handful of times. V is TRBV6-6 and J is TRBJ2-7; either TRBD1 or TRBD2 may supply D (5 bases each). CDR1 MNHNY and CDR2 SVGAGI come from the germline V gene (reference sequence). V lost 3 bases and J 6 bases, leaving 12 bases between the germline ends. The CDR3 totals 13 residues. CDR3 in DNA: TGTGCCAGCAGTTATGGGGGAACGGGCGAGCAGTACTTC. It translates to CASSYGGTGEQYF.

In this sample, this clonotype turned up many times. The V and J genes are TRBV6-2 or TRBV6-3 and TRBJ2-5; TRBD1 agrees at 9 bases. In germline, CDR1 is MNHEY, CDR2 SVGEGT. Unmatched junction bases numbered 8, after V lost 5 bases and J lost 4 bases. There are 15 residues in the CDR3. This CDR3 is CASSSRRTGVETQYF. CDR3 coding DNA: TGTGCCAGCAGTAGCCGCCGGACAGGGGTAGAGACCCAGTACTTC.

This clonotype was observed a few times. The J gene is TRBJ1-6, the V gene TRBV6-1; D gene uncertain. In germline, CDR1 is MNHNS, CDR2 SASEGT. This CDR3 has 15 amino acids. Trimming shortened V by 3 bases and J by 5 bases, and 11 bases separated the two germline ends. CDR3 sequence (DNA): TGTGCCAGCAGTGAGGTTTGGCTGAATAATTCACCCCTCCACTTT. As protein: CASSEVWLNNSPLHF.

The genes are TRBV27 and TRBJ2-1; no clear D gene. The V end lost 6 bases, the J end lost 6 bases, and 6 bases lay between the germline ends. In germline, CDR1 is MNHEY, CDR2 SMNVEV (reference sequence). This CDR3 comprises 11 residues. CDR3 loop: CASRQINEQFF. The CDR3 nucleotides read TGTGCCAGCAGGCAAATCAATGAGCAGTTCTTC.